There are many counts of the clone carrying this T cell receptor (beta chain). Its target is unknown. Investigators excluded patients with uncontrolled infection, other autoimmune disease, pregnancy or lactation. Template material for amplifying TCR beta CDR3 regions consisted of RNA transcripts. An initial round of RT-PCR targeting the TCR CDR3 relied on the HTBI primer set. From the multiplex PCR reads, TCRdb called clonotypes with MiXCR, one entry per CDR3 protein. Counted here are hundreds of thousands of distinct CDR3 sequences, around 15% occurring once; the ten biggest clones make up 3.5% to 4%. This sample is drawn from a study of T cells in Graves' hyperthyroidism and ophthalmopathy. As for the study in general: The initial diagnosis was the point when peripheral blood was collected, ahead of any treatment. Overall study findings and caveats: Stable hyperthyroidism and ophthalmopathy were separated using 13 V-J signatures. Most thyroid clonotypes with frequency above 0.001 were detected in blood.

Germline V gene lookup returns CDR1 SNHLY and CDR2 FYNNEI. The CDR3 is made up of 14 amino acids. V dropped 5 bases and J dropped 4 bases, with 13 bases sitting between them. The sample comprised blood. This sequence was found in a woman between 25 and 40 years old with Graves' hyperthyroidism. The chain carries TRBV2 and TRBJ2-3; D unresolved. The CDR3 loop is CASSPTFLADTQYF. CDR3 DNA sequence: TGTGCCAGCAGTCCCACTTTCCTGGCAGATACGCAGTATTTT.